This T cell receptor (beta chain) was found in a study of cytomegalovirus exposure and HLA in healthy donors. Some clones are missing from TCRdb's copy, which holds only in-frame ones; the method was immunoSEQ multiplex PCR. The sample shows 150,000 to 200,000 clones, about 90% of them seen only once. The CDR3 contains 14 residues. V lost 6 bases to trimming and J lost 5 bases, with 13 bases between them. Germline values: CDR1 ENHRY, CDR2 SYGVKD. The sequenced sample consisted of PBMCs. The chain has TRBV10-3 and TRBJ2-2; D might be TRBD1 or TRBD2, each matching 5 bases. The receptor's source is a woman aged 25-40 years in good health and CMV-seronegative. In nucleotides, the CDR3 is TGTGCCATCAGAACCGGGACGGAGACCGGGGAGCTGTTTTTT. As protein: CAIRTGTETGELFF.